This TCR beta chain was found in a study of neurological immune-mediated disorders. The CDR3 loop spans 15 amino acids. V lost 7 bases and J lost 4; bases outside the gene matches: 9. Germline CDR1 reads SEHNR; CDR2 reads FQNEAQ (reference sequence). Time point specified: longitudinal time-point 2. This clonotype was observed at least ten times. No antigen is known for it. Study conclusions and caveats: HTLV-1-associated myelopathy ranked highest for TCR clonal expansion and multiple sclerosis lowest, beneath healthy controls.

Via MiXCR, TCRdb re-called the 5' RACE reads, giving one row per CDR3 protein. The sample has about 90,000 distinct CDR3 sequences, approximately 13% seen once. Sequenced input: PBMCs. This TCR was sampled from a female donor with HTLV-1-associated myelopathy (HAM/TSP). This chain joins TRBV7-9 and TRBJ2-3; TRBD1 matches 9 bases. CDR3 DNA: TGTGCCAGCATCCTCGGGGACAGGGCGGCAGATACGCAGTATTTT. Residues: CASILGDRAADTQYF.